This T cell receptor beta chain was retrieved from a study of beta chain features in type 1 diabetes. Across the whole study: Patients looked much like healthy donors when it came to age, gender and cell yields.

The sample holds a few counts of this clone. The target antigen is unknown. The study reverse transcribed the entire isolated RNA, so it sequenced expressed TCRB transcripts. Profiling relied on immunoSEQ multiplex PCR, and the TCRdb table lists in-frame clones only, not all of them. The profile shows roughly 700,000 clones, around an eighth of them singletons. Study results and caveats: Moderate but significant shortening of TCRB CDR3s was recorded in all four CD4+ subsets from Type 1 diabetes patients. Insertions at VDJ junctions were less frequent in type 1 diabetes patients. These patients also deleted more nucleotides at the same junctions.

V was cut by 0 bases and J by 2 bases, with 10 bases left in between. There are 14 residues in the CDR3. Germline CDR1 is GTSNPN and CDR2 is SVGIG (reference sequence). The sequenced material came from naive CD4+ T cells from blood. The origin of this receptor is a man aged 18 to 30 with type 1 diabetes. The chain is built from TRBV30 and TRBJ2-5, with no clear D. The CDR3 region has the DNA TGTGCCTGGAGTGTAGGTAGTACACAAGAGACCCAGTACTTC. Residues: CAWSVGSTQETQYF.